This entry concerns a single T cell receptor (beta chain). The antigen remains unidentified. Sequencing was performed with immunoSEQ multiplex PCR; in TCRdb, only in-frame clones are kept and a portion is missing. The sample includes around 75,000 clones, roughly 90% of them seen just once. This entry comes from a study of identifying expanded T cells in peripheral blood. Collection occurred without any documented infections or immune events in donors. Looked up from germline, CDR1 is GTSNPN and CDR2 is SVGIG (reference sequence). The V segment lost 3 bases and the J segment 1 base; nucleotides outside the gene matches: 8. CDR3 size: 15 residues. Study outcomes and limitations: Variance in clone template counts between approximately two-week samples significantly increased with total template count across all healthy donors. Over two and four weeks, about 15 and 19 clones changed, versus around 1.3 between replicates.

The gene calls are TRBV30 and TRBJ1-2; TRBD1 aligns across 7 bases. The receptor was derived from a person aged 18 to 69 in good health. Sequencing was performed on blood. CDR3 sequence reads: CAWRGGTELNYGYTF. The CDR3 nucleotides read TGTGCCTGGAGAGGTGGGACAGAACTTAACTATGGCTACACCTTC.